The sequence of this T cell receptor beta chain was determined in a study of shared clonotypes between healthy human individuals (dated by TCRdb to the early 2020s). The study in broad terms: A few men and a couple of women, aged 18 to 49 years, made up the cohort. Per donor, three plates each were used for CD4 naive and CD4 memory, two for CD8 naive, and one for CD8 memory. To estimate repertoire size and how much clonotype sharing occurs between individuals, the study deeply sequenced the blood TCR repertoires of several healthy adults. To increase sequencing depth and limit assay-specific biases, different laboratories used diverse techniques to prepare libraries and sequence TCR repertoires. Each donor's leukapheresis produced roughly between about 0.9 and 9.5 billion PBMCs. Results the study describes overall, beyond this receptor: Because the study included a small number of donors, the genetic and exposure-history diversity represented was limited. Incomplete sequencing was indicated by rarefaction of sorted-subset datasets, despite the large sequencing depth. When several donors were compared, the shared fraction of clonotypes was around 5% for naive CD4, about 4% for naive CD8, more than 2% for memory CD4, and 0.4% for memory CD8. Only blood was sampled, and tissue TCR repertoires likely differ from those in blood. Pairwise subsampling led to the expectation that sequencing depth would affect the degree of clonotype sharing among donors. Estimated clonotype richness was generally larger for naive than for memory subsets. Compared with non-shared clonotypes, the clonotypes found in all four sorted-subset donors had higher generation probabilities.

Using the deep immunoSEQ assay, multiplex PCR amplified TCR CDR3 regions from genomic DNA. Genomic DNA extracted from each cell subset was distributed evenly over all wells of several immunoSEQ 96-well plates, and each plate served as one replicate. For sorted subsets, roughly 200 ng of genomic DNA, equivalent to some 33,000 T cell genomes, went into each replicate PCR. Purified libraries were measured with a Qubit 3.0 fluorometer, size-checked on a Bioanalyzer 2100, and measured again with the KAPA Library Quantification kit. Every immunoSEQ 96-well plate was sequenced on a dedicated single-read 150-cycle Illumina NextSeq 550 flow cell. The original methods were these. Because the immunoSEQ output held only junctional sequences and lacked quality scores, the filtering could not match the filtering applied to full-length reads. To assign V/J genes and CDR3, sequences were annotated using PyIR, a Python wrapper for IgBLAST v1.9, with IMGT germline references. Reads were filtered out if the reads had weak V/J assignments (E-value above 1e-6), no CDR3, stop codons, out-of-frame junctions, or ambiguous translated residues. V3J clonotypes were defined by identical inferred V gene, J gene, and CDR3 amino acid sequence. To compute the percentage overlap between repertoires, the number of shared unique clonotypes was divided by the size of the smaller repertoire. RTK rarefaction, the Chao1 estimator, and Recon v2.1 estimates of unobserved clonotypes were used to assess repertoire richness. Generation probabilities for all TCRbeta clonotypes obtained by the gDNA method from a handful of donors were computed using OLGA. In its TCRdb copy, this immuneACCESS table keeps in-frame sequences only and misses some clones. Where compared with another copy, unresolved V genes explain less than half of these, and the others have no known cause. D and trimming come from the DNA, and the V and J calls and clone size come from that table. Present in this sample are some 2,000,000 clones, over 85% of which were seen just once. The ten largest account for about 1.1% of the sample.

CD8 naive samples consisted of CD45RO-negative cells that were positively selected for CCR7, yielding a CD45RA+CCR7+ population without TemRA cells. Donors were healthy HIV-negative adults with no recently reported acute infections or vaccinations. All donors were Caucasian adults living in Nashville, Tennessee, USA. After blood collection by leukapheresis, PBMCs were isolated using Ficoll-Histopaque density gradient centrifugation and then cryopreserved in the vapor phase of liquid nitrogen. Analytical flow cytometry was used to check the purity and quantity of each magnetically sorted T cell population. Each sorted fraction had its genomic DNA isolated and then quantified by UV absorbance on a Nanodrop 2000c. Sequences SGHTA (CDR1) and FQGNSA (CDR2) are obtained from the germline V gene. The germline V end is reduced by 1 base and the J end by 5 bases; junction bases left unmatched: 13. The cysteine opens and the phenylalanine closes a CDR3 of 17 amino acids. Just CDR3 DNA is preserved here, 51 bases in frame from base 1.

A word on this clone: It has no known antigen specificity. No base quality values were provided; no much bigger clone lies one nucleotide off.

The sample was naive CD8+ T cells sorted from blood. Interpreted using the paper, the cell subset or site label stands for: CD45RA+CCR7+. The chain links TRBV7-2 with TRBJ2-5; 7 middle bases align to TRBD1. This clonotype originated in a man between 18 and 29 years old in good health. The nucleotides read TGTGCCAGCAGCTTAGTCGTTGGGGCAGGGGGTGACGAGACCCAGTACTTC. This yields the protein CASSLVVGAGGDETQYF.